Sequencing of this T cell receptor beta chain was carried out in a study of shared clonotypes between healthy human individuals. Study-level points and caveats: Shared clonotypes across all four donors exceeded non-shared ones in generation probability.

Original analysis: Filtering differed since immunoSEQ provided only junctions, with no quality scores. Using immunoSEQ multiplex PCR, the repertoire was profiled, and TCRdb retains in-frame clones only, with some absent. Clonal size and the V and J genes are those of that table, whereas D and trimming came from the DNA. The sample records 1,400,000 or so clones, approximately 98.5% being singletons. HIV-negative, healthy adults without recent acute infections or vaccinations were the donors. The study separated CD4+ cells into CD45RA+ naive and CD45RA-negative memory subsets. Germline V gives CDR1 SQVTM, CDR2 ANQGSEA. V was shortened by 2 bases and J by 2 bases, with 9 bases between the two germline ends. This CDR3 comprises 13 residues. Turning to this clone: The antigen is unknown.

This TCR came from a man aged 30 to 39 in good health. The gene calls are TRBV29-1 and TRBJ2-5; D is uncertain. The sequencing input was naive CD4+ T cells sorted from blood. Subset specified: CD45RA+ positively selected. The CDR3 nucleotides read TGCAGCGTTGAACAGACTCGTCAAGAGACCCAGTACTTC. It translates to CSVEQTRQETQYF.